Presented here are 10 T cell receptor beta chains from one specimen sequenced in a study of blood T cell repertoires in COVID-19. The repertoire was sequenced with immunoSEQ multiplex PCR; TCRdb's copy has only in-frame clones and lacks some. The data show about 330,000 clones, more than 90% seen once. The sample comprised PBMCs or T cells enriched from blood (not recorded which). Receptor source: a woman in her 30s who had recovered from COVID-19.

The V gene is TRBV19, the J gene TRBJ1-1; no definite D call. The germline V gene encodes CDR1 LNHDA and CDR2 SQIVND (reference sequence). CDR3 size: 13 residues. Trimming left V 4 bases short and J 0 bases short, with 6 bases between. The CDR3 is CASSSGMNTEAFF. The CDR3 nucleotides read TGTGCCAGTAGTAGTGGCATGAACACTGAAGCTTTCTTT.

This chain uses TRBV6-6 with TRBJ2-3, with a weak D call TRBD1 (6 bases). CDR1 is MNHNY, CDR2 SVGAGI, per germline (reference sequence). This CDR3 has 13 residues. Trimming cost V 8 bases and J 6 bases, with 15 bases left between them. The CDR3 nucleotides are TGTGCCAGCGGGAACTGGGGGCTGGATACGCAGTATTTT. Its translation is CASGNWGLDTQYF.

This sequence joins TRBV27 and TRBJ1-5; tentatively, D is TRBD1 (5 bases). Trimming pared 11 bases from V and 2 bases from J, leaving 16 bases between. Germline lookup yields CDR1 MNHEY and CDR2 SMNVEV (reference sequence). This CDR3 comprises 14 residues. The CDR3 bases are TGTGCCGGGCTCCGGGGGGTTCGCAATCAGCCCCAGCATTTT. As protein: CAGLRGVRNQPQHF.

In nucleotides, the CDR3 is TGTGCCAGTATTGGGACAGGGTCCTACAATGAGCAGTTCTTC. Amino acid sequence: CASIGTGSYNEQFF. The chain uses TRBV19 and TRBJ2-1, with 9 bases matching TRBD1. The germline V gene has CDR1 LNHDA and CDR2 SQIVND (reference sequence). CDR3 length: 14 residues. Germline trimming cut 7 bases from V and 1 base from J; bases unmatched to any gene: 2.

The chain carries TRBV30 and TRBJ1-4; 11 bases are a match to TRBD1. The CDR3 runs to 14 residues. Germline V lookup: CDR1 GTSNPN, CDR2 SVGIG (reference sequence). V lost 5 bases to trimming and J lost 4 bases; unmatched junction nucleotides: 3. The CDR3 DNA sequence: TGTGCCTGGGGACAGGGGGCCTTTAATGAAAAACTGTTTTTT. Protein product: CAWGQGAFNEKLFF. The full variable domain, rest sourced from reference TRBV30 and TRBJ1-4, is SQTIHQWPATLVQPVGSPLSLECTVEGTSNPNLYWYRQAAGRGLQLLFYSVGIGQISSEVPQNLSASRPQDRQFILSSKKLLLSDSGFYLCAWGQGAFNEKLFFGSGTQLSVL.

This clone is a singleton in its sample. The gene calls are TRBV4-3 and TRBJ1-2; 10 nucleotides agree with TRBD1. Unmatched junction bases numbered 9, after V lost 0 bases and J lost 8 bases. There are 16 residues in the CDR3. From germline, CDR1 is LGHNA and CDR2 YSLEER. Here the CDR3 reads CASSQDIQDRGYGYTF. The CDR3 DNA is TGCGCCAGCAGCCAAGATATTCAGGACAGGGGGTACGGCTACACCTTC.

The chain carries TRBV6-2 or TRBV6-3 and TRBJ2-3; weak D call: TRBD2 (6 bases). This CDR3 is built from 15 residues. Between the trimmed V and J ends, which lost 4 bases and 3 bases, there was a span of 14 bases. CDR1 MNHEY and CDR2 SVGEGT come from the germline V gene. The CDR3, as DNA: TGTGCCAGCAGTTCGAGAGGAGGGGTTACAGATACGCAGTATTTT. Protein sequence: CASSSRGGVTDTQYF.

V and J are TRBV28 and TRBJ1-1, with TRBD1 identical over 9 bases. V was clipped by 5 bases and J by 4 bases; unmatched bases: 5. The CDR3 loop spans 14 amino acids. Germline V gene sequence: CDR1 MDHEN, CDR2 SYDVKM. The CDR3 region is CASSTGGQTTEAFF. Written as DNA, the CDR3 is TGTGCCAGCAGTACAGGGGGCCAAACCACTGAAGCTTTCTTT.

The chain employs TRBV21-1 and TRBJ1-6; TRBD1 is the table's D call and was not checked against the DNA. TRBV21-1 is a documented pseudogene. The CDR3 contains 18 residues. CDR3 protein: CASSKDDRDSHYNSPLHF. In DNA, the CDR3 is TGTGCCAGCAGCAAAGATGATCGGGACAGCCACTATAATTCACCCCTCCACTTT.

This clone occurred once. This chain links TRBV3-1 (or the pseudogene TRBV3-2) with TRBJ1-2; 8 bases line up with TRBD1. CDR1 LGHDT and CDR2 YNNKEL come from the germline V gene (reference sequence). The CDR3 has 12 residues. Unmatched junction bases numbered 0, after V lost 6 bases and J lost 3 bases. Written as DNA, the CDR3 is TGTGCCAGCAGACAGGGGGACTATGGCTACACCTTC. This codes for CASRQGDYGYTF.